The present entry profiles one T cell receptor beta chain with its context. Its antigen is not known. This entry is derived from a study of Ad26.COV2.S vaccination and SARS-CoV-2 variants. Findings and limits, study-wide: Compared with placebo recipients, vaccine recipients had higher spike-specific TCR breadth.

Treatment: some 19 received Ad26.COV2.S at low or high dose, single or two shots; several received placebo; per-sample allocation not given. Sampling occurred on day 63 after the first vaccine or placebo injection. Profiled with immunoSEQ multiplex PCR; TCRdb holds only in-frame clones, not every one. In the table there are around 250,000 clones, around 88% of which are singletons. V was pared by 5 bases and J by 8 bases, with 12 bases between. CDR1 is SEHNR and CDR2 is FQNEAQ in the germline V gene (reference sequence). The CDR3 is 12 amino acids. Here the sequenced sample was peripheral blood, taken in a trial of Ad26.COV2.S vaccine versus placebo. The chain combines TRBV7-9 with TRBJ1-2; no definite D call. The receptor's source is a person aged 18-60 years who received the Ad26.COV2.S COVID-19 vaccine or a placebo. The CDR3 sequence is CASSPDSGGYTF. The CDR3 DNA sequence: TGTGCCAGCAGCCCAGACTCAGGCGGCTACACCTTC.